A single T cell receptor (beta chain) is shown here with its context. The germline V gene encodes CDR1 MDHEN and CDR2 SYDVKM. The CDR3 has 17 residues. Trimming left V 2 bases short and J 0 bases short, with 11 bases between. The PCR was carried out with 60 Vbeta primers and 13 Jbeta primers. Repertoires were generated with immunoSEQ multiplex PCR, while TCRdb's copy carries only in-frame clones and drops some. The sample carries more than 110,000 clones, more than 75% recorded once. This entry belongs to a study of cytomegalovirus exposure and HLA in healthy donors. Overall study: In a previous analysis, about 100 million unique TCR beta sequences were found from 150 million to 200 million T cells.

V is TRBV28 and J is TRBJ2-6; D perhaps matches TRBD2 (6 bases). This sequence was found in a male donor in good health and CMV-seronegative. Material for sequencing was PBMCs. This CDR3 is CASSLGGTDSGANVLTF. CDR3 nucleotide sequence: TGTGCCAGCAGTTTAGGGGGGACGGACTCTGGGGCCAACGTCCTGACTTTC.